This TCR beta chain appears in the sequencing data of a study of blood T cell repertoires in COVID-19. Sequenced by immunoSEQ multiplex PCR; TCRdb stores in-frame clones only, minus some. This table holds just over 250,000 clones, about 88% found once. V lost 3 bases and J lost 5, with 21 bases in between. This CDR3 region has 18 residues. The germline V gene has CDR1 KGHDR and CDR2 SFDVKD. The rearrangement uses TRBV24-1 and TRBJ2-2; D might be TRBD2 (5 bases). The receptor was isolated from a man aged 55 to 70 who had recovered from COVID-19. The sample taken for sequencing was peripheral blood. Here the CDR3 DNA reads TGTGCCACCAGTGATCCCAAAGCCCCGGACCCGGGGACCGGGGAGCTGTTTTTT. Translated, it gives CATSDPKAPDPGTGELFF.